This paragraph covers one T cell receptor beta chain sequence. What it binds is not known. Its ends do not fully match the called genes, so a read error is possible. No infections or other immune events were documented during collection. This sample was taken from a study of identifying expanded T cells in peripheral blood. Study-wide findings and caveats: Variance in clone template counts between two-week samples significantly increased with total template count across all healthy donors.

Profiling relied on immunoSEQ multiplex PCR, and the TCRdb table lists in-frame clones only, not all of them. The table lists approximately 100,000 clones, about 83% of them singletons. Material: blood. This receptor was taken from a person aged 18-70 years in good health.

The CDR3 spells CATGDTYQPQHF. The DNA of the CDR3 is TGCGCTACAGGGGACACCTATCAGCCCCAGCATTTT. The chain recombines TRBV12-5 with TRBJ1-5; TRBD1 matches 7 bases. CDR1 and CDR2 (germline): LGHNT, FRNRAP. The length of the CDR3 is 12 residues.